Presented here are 25 T cell receptor beta chains from one specimen sequenced in a study of OX40 agonist ivuxolimab in advanced cancers. This table comes from immunoSEQ multiplex PCR, and its TCRdb copy is limited to in-frame clones, with some not included. The table includes 55,000 to 75,000 clones, 85% detected once. The sequencing used CD4+ or CD8+ T cells sorted from blood, collected in a trial of the OX40 agonist ivuxolimab. These receptor sequences come from an adult with an advanced solid tumor such as melanoma, head and neck, liver or kidney cancer.

Ten or more counts support this clone. CDR3 nucleotides: TGTGCCAGCAGTGAAGGGGACACCGGGGAGCTGTTTTTT. Its translation is CASSEGDTGELFF. The chain has TRBV6-4 and TRBJ2-2, with a tentative D call TRBD1 (5 bases). CDR1 is MRHNA and CDR2 is SNTAGT in the germline V gene. The CDR3 consists of 13 residues. V lost 3 bases, J lost 3 bases, and 5 bases lay in between.

The V gene is TRBV7-2, the J gene TRBJ2-3; weak D call: TRBD1 (6 bases). V dropped 4 bases and J dropped 1 base, with 12 bases sitting between them. The CDR3 covers 15 residues. CDR1 and CDR2 from the germline V gene are SGHTA and FQGNSA. The CDR3 DNA reads as TGTGCCAGCAGCTCCCAGGGGACCCGCACAGATACGCAGTATTTT. This sequence encodes CASSSQGTRTDTQYF.

This chain links TRBV21-1 with TRBJ2-7; TRBD1, the table's D call, lacks a check against the DNA. TRBV21-1 is tagged as a pseudogene. The CDR3 extends over 13 amino acids. The CDR3 protein is CASSKATGGEQYF. CDR3 coding DNA: TGTGCCAGCAGCAAAGCGACAGGGGGAGAGCAGTACTTC.

The chain combines TRBV5-4 with TRBJ2-7, with 8 positions matching TRBD1. Germline CDR1 reads SGHNT; CDR2 reads YYREEE (reference sequence). The CDR3 has 14 amino acids. V lost 4 bases and J lost 4; bases outside the gene matches: 7. CDR3 sequence (DNA): TGTGCCAGCAGCCCCCGGACAGGGAGTTACGAGCAGTACTTC. Translation gives CASSPRTGSYEQYF.

This clone has only one observation. The V gene is TRBV5-8, the J gene TRBJ2-5; unclear D gene. The length of the CDR3 is 12 residues. The germline V gene encodes CDR1 SGHTS and CDR2 YDEGEE. V gave up 0 bases and J gave up 7 bases, with 7 bases separating them. The CDR3 DNA is TGTGCCAGCAGCTTGGAATACGGGACCCAGTACTTC. This sequence encodes CASSLEYGTQYF.

This clone appeared a single time. The rearrangement joins TRBV7-9 to TRBJ2-5; 8 positions agree with TRBD1. The J call could be wrong; TRBJ2-7 is a better fit for the DNA end. Per germline, CDR1 SEHNR and CDR2 FQNEAQ (reference sequence). CDR3 length: 15 residues. Written as DNA, the CDR3 is TGTGCCAGCAGCCCGAGGACAGGGCCCTCCTACGAGCAGTACTTC. As protein: CASSPRTGPSYEQYF.

The rearrangement uses TRBV27 and TRBJ1-1; TRBD1 aligns across 8 bases. This CDR3 has 15 amino acids. V lost 3 bases, J lost 4 bases, and 7 bases stayed unmatched. Germline CDR1 reads MNHEY; CDR2 reads SMNVEV (reference sequence). The CDR3 nucleotides are TGTGCCAGCAGTTTTGGGGCAGGGGGCGGCACTGAAGCTTTCTTT. Translating it yields CASSFGAGGGTEAFF.

This clone was picked up a small number of times. The chain combines TRBV11-2 with TRBJ2-2; weak D call: TRBD2 (6 bases). In germline, CDR1 is SGHAT, CDR2 FQNNGV. The CDR3 has 15 amino acids. V was clipped by 5 bases and J by 3 bases, with 13 bases between them. CDR3 nucleotide sequence: TGTGCCAGCAGCCCGCGGGGCACTCACACCGGGGAGCTGTTTTTT. This gives the protein CASSPRGTHTGELFF.

This chain links TRBV21-1 with TRBJ2-2; TRBD2 was called by the table and not checked on the DNA. TRBV21-1 is annotated as a pseudogene. This CDR3 has 14 residues. CDR3 coding DNA: TGTGCCAGCAGCAAAGGCGGGTACACCGGGGAGCTGTTTTTT. This gives the protein CASSKGGYTGELFF.

The chain employs TRBV2 and TRBJ1-1; D not certain. CDR1 is SNHLY, CDR2 FYNNEI, per germline. This CDR3 has 13 amino acids. V was clipped by 2 bases and J by 5 bases, with 9 bases between them. The chain's CDR3 is CASSELELTEAFF. CDR3 DNA sequence: TGTGCCAGCAGTGAATTGGAGCTTACTGAAGCTTTCTTT.

The chain has TRBV9 and TRBJ2-1; D could derive from TRBD1 or TRBD2 (6 bases each). The CDR3 length is 15 residues. Looked up from germline, CDR1 is SGDLS and CDR2 is YYNGEE. The germline V and J ends were trimmed by 1 base and 3 bases, with 11 bases remaining between them. CDR3 in amino acids: CASSVFGGGYNEQFF. The CDR3 region has the DNA TGTGCCAGCAGCGTATTTGGAGGGGGCTACAATGAGCAGTTCTTC.

This chain links TRBV5-1 with TRBJ1-1; D call uncertain. The CDR3 covers 14 residues. V was clipped by 0 bases and J by 4 bases, with 10 bases between them. Germline values: CDR1 SGHRS, CDR2 YFSETQ. For the CDR3, the DNA is TGCGCCAGCAGCTTGGACGGTGAGGGCACTGAAGCTTTCTTT. Translation gives CASSLDGEGTEAFF.

The V and J genes are TRBV6-5 and TRBJ1-5; 8 bases are a match to TRBD1. V lost 8 bases and J lost 6; bases outside the gene matches: 12. Germline V gives CDR1 MNHEY, CDR2 SVGAGI. This CDR3 is built from 15 residues. The DNA for the CDR3 is TGTGCCAGCGGCTGGGCTGACAGGGGCGGTCAGCCCCAGCATTTT. Translation gives CASGWADRGGQPQHF.

The rearrangement joins TRBV7-2 to TRBJ1-4; no definite D call. CDR1 and CDR2 (germline): SGHTA, FQGNSA. Trimming removed 3 bases from V and 11 bases from J, with 10 bases in between. The CDR3 extends over 12 amino acids. CDR3 nucleotides: TGTGCCAGCAGCTTTGCGAACCAGAAACTGTTTTTT. Translated: CASSFANQKLFF.

V is TRBV5-8 and J is TRBJ1-3; D unclear. The CDR3 loop spans 14 amino acids. Germline loops: CDR1 SGHTS, CDR2 YDEGEE. Trimming took 2 bases from V and 4 from J, leaving 10 bases between them. The CDR3 DNA sequence: TGTGCCAGCAGCTTAGGGCCGGGCGGAAACACCATATATTTT. It codes for CASSLGPGGNTIYF.

This chain joins TRBV11-2 and TRBJ1-1; the D gene is possibly TRBD1 (6 bases). Germline V lookup: CDR1 SGHAT, CDR2 FQNNGV. Between the trimmed V and J ends, which lost 5 bases and 1 base, there was a span of 11 bases. The CDR3 has 14 amino acids. CDR3 region: CASSRTGSNTEAFF. Written as DNA, the CDR3 is TGTGCCAGCAGCCGCACAGGGTCGAACACTGAAGCTTTCTTT.

The chain couples TRBV28 to TRBJ2-5, with 11 bases matching TRBD2. CDR3 length: 14 residues. Germline CDR1 and CDR2: MDHEN and SYDVKM. The ends lost 6 bases at V and 4 bases at J; junction bases unmatched: 4. The CDR3 loop is CASRELAGVETQYF. CDR3 nucleotides: TGTGCCAGCAGGGAACTAGCGGGGGTAGAGACCCAGTACTTC.

V gene TRBV28 combines with J gene TRBJ2-3, with 9 bases that match TRBD2. The germline CDR1 and CDR2 sequences are MDHEN and SYDVKM. There are 16 residues in the CDR3. Unmatched junction bases numbered 8, after V lost 5 bases and J lost 2 bases. In nucleotides, the CDR3 is TGTGCCAGCAGTCTAACGACTAGCGGCACCACAGATACGCAGTATTTT. It yields the protein CASSLTTSGTTDTQYF. The whole variable domain, remainder taken from reference TRBV28 and TRBJ2-3, is DVKVTQSSRYLVKRTGEKVFLECVQDMDHENMFWYRQDPGLGLRLIYFSYDVKMKEKGDIPEGYSVSREKKERFSLILESASTNQTSMYLCASSLTTSGTTDTQYFGPGTRLTVL.

Concerning this clone itself: Other nucleotide sequences in the sample specify the same CDR3. The chain links TRBV4-1 to TRBJ2-1, with TRBD1 as a possible D gene (6 bases). This CDR3 contains 16 residues. The ends were cut back, 5 bases at V and 0 bases at J, with 14 bases in the middle. Germline assignment: CDR1 MGHRA and CDR2 YSYEKL. As DNA, the CDR3 is TGCGCCAGCAGCAAACAGGGCTTGAGCTCCTACAATGAGCAGTTCTTC. Translating it yields CASSKQGLSSYNEQFF.

This clone came up a few times. This rearrangement joins TRBV29-1 to TRBJ2-3, with TRBD2 identical over 9 bases. The V gene's germline CDR1 is SQVTM and CDR2 ANQGSEA. The CDR3 spans 14 residues. V shed 4 bases and J 4 bases; nucleotides not matched to a gene: 6. The CDR3, as DNA: TGCAGCGTTGGCCCGGGACTAGCATCAGATACGCAGTATTTT. Its translation: CSVGPGLASDTQYF.

The table lists this clone with a few counts. The chain links TRBV11-2 to TRBJ1-2, with D perhaps matching TRBD1 (6 bases). The ends were cut back, 1 base at V and 5 bases at J, with 17 bases in the middle. This CDR3 contains 16 residues. Per germline, CDR1 SGHAT and CDR2 FQNNGV. In nucleotides, the CDR3 is TGTGCCAGCAGCTTAGCCCACGATGGGGGCAAGTATGGCTACACCTTC. Protein product: CASSLAHDGGKYGYTF.

The rearrangement uses TRBV7-2 and TRBJ1-4; 11 bases are shared with TRBD1. The CDR3 loop spans 15 amino acids. V lost 4 bases to trimming and J lost 8 bases; unmatched junction nucleotides: 6. Germline CDR1 and CDR2: SGHTA and FQGNSA. The CDR3 DNA reads TGTGCCAGCAGCTGGACAGGGGGCGCCGGGGAAAAACTGTTTTTT. This sequence encodes CASSWTGGAGEKLFF.

The chain joins TRBV25-1 to TRBJ1-2; 8 bases match TRBD1. V lost 4 bases, J lost 2 bases, and 6 bases stayed unmatched. Germline CDR1 and CDR2: MGHDK and SYGVNS. CDR3 size: 15 residues. CDR3 coding DNA: TGTGCCAGCAGTGGGTGGACAGGGAAGAACTATGGCTACACCTTC. Its translation is CASSGWTGKNYGYTF.

This clone was seen only a few times. The chain combines TRBV2 with TRBJ1-1; D unclear. V lost 5 bases and J lost 1, with 5 bases in between. CDR3 length equals 12 residues. Germline CDR1 and CDR2: SNHLY and FYNNEI. Written as DNA, the CDR3 is TGTGCCAGCAGTATCTCGAACACTGAAGCTTTCTTT. It specifies CASSISNTEAFF.

The rearrangement joins TRBV19 to TRBJ1-3, with D hard to call. Trimming cost V 6 bases and J 0 bases, with 12 bases left between them. Germline V gives CDR1 LNHDA, CDR2 SQIVND (reference sequence). There are 15 residues in the CDR3. The CDR3 is CASSENGPSGNTIYF. CDR3 nucleotides: TGTGCCAGTAGCGAAAACGGACCCTCTGGAAACACCATATATTTT.